The 21 T cell receptor beta chains below were found in one sample sequenced in a study of T cell clusters in autoimmune cytopenias. Some 34,000 genome equivalents of blood DNA were amplified for TRB. TRB was amplified by touch-down multiplex PCR, primer pools A and B combined. After re-calling the multiplex PCR reads, TCRdb lists one entry per CDR3 protein, DNA absent. Recorded for this sample: hundreds of distinct CDR3 sequences. What was sequenced was peripheral blood. The receptors shown here come from a human donor with an autoimmune cytopenia or autoimmune hepatitis (not recorded which).

This clonotype counts as medium-sized by frequency. The chain joins TRBV18 to TRBJ2-7; the D gene TCRdb calls, TRBD1, cannot be checked with no DNA. CDR1 KGHSH and CDR2 LQKENI come from the germline V gene. The CDR3 has 14 residues. CDR3 region: CASSSPGQGDEQYF.

By frequency, this clonotype is medium-sized. The J gene is TRBJ1-2, the V gene TRBV5-4. Per germline, CDR1 SGHNT and CDR2 YYREEE (reference sequence). The CDR3 runs to 13 residues. The CDR3: CASSSEGSYGYTF. Supplemented by reference TRBV5-4 and TRBJ1-2, the full variable domain reads ETGVTQSPTHLIKTRGQQVTLRCSSQSGHNTVSWYQQALGQGPQFIFQYYREEENGRGNFPPRFSGLQFPNYSSELNVNALELDDSALYLCASSSEGSYGYTFGSGTRLTVV.

This clonotype shows up as large (0.1 to 1%) by frequency. The CDR3 here is CASSQGGSSYNEQFF. V and J are TRBV4-1 and TRBJ2-1. The CDR3 length is 15 residues. Germline-derived CDR1 and CDR2 are MGHRA and YSYEKL.

This rearrangement joins TRBV6-2 or TRBV6-3 to TRBJ1-1. The germline V gene has CDR1 MNHEY and CDR2 SVGEGT. This CDR3 is 13 amino acids long. CDR3 amino acids: CASRNMRAREAFF.

This CDR3 is CASSLALIGQPSGSGNTIYF. The chain is built from TRBV12-3 or TRBV12-4 and TRBJ1-3; TCRdb's D call of TRBD1 is untestable without DNA. The CDR3 spans 20 residues.

By frequency, this clonotype registers medium-sized. The rearrangement joins TRBV6-5 to TRBJ1-4. Germline-derived CDR1 and CDR2 are MNHEY and SVGAGI. The CDR3 has 16 residues. CDR3 region: CASSYSNPGLDEKLFF.

This chain links TRBV10-2 with TRBJ2-3. The CDR3 consists of 18 residues. The germline CDR1 and CDR2 sequences are WSHSY and SAAADI. Here the CDR3 reads CASSESAEAYPSTDTQYF.

This clonotype shows up as medium-sized by frequency. The gene calls are TRBV19 and TRBJ1-2; the D call of TRBD1 rests on TCRdb alone, since no DNA is present to check it. From germline, CDR1 is LNHDA and CDR2 SQIVND (reference sequence). The CDR3 has 13 amino acids. CDR3 protein: CASSNDGGSGYTF.

This clonotype is classed as medium-sized by frequency. Here the CDR3 reads CASRYRSTGELFF. The chain carries TRBV6-1 and TRBJ2-2. The germline V gene encodes CDR1 MNHNS and CDR2 SASEGT. The CDR3 is made up of 13 amino acids.

This clonotype is called medium-sized based on its frequency. The rearrangement joins TRBV18 to TRBJ1-2. CDR3 length: 15 residues. Germline V CDR1 and CDR2: KGHSH, LQKENI. CDR3: CASSPGGPSFYGYTF.

In terms of frequency, this clonotype is medium-sized (0.01 to 0.1%). This chain uses TRBV6-2 or TRBV6-3 with TRBJ1-5; without DNA, the TCRdb call of TRBD1 cannot be checked. Germline loops: CDR1 MNHEY, CDR2 SVGEGT. CDR3 length: 11 amino acids. The CDR3 reads CASSYGTNQHF.

This sequence joins TRBV6-5 and TRBJ1-2; the TCRdb D gene call, TRBD1, has no DNA to confirm it. Germline CDR1 reads MNHEY; CDR2 reads SVGAGI. This CDR3 is 13 amino acids long. The CDR3 is CAIQGGRGSGYTF.

This clonotype is called medium-sized (0.01 to 0.1%) based on its frequency. This chain links TRBV15 with TRBJ1-2. This CDR3 region has 16 residues. Germline loops: CDR1 LNHNV, CDR2 YYDKDF (reference sequence). The CDR3 is CATSRDLEGNVYGYTF.

The V gene is TRBV4-3, the J gene TRBJ2-1; lacking DNA, the TRBD2 call made by TCRdb goes unchecked. Germline V gene lookup returns CDR1 LGHNA and CDR2 YSLEER. The CDR3 has 19 amino acids. The CDR3 protein is CTSSQIGYFETSVPHEQFF.

Judged by frequency, this clonotype is medium-sized. The chain couples TRBV13 to TRBJ1-2. This CDR3 region has 12 residues. CDR1 is PRHDT, CDR2 FYEKMQ, per germline (reference sequence). Here the CDR3 reads CASSFGGYGYTF.

The V and J genes are TRBV4-2 and TRBJ2-4; TCRdb proposes TRBD1, but this gene call is untestable without DNA. CDR1 is LGHNA and CDR2 is YNFKEQ in the germline V gene. The CDR3 runs to 13 residues. CDR3 amino acids: CASRDRVKNIQYF.

Measured by frequency, this clonotype is medium-sized. The gene calls are TRBV6-5 and TRBJ1-3; TCRdb returns TRBD1, unconfirmable since there is no DNA. Germline V CDR1 and CDR2: MNHEY, SVGAGI. The CDR3 loop spans 16 amino acids. The chain's CDR3 is CASSRLRRDRGNTIYF.

This clonotype is called medium-sized based on its frequency. The chain links TRBV5-5 to TRBJ1-2; with no DNA, the TCRdb D assignment of TRBD1 cannot be verified. This CDR3 has 14 residues. Germline values: CDR1 SGHKS, CDR2 YYEKEE (reference sequence). The CDR3 sequence: CASSSRDRGYGYTF.

By frequency, this clonotype registers medium-sized (0.01 to 0.1%). The chain uses TRBV7-9 and TRBJ2-1; as DNA is missing, the TRBD1 call by TCRdb cannot be tested. CDR1 SEHNR and CDR2 FQNEAQ come from the germline V gene (reference sequence). The CDR3 totals 13 residues. This CDR3 reads CASSLGWAVEQFF.

This clonotype shows up as medium-sized by frequency. This chain connects TRBV7-9 to TRBJ2-3; TCRdb reports TRBD1, a call that lacks DNA to check it against. The CDR3 length is 15 residues. The germline V gene encodes CDR1 SEHNR and CDR2 FQNEAQ (reference sequence). CDR3 sequence: CASSVQGSTTDTQYF.

This chain joins TRBV7-2 and TRBJ1-4; as DNA is missing, the TRBD1 call by TCRdb cannot be tested. This CDR3 comprises 17 residues. Germline-derived CDR1 and CDR2 are SGHTA and FQGNSA. The CDR3 sequence is CASSSRTAIATNEKLFF. Together with reference TRBV7-2 and TRBJ1-4, the CDR3 gives the full variable domain: GAGVSQSPSNKVTEKGKDVELRCDPISGHTALYWYRQSLGQGLEFLIYFQGNSAPDKSGLPSDRFSAERTGGSVSTLTIQRTQQEDSAVYLCASSSRTAIATNEKLFFGSGTQLSVL.